There are many counts of the clone carrying this T cell receptor (beta chain). TCRdb analysed the 5' RACE reads with MiXCR anew, one entry per CDR3 protein. This sample has about 230,000 distinct CDR3 sequences, with 5.5% to 8.5% found just once. The data belong to a study of T cells after yellow fever vaccination. This clonotype was obtained from a man aged 30 to 39 who received the YFV17D yellow fever vaccine. This specimen consisted of CD4+ T cells sorted from PBMCs, obtained on the day of the yellow fever booster vaccination.

CDR3 loop: CASSSEDRAFYEQYF. The CDR3 DNA reads as TGCGCCAGCAGTAGTGAGGATAGAGCGTTCTACGAGCAGTACTTC. This rearrangement joins TRBV10-2 to TRBJ2-7; D uncertain. This CDR3 has 15 amino acids. V shed 5 bases and J shed 3 bases, with 17 bases lying between them. Germline CDR1 is WSHSY and CDR2 is SAAADI.